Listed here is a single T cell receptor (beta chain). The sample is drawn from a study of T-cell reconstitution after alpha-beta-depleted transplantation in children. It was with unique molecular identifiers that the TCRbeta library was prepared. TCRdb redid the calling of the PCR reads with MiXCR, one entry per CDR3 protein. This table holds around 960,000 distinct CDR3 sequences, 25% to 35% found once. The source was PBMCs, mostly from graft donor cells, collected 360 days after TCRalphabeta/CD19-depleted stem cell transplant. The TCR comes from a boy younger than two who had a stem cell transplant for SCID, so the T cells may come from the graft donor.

The CDR3 DNA is TGCGCCAGCAGCGCCCGGGACAGGGGCTTGATTCCGGAAAAACTGTTTTTT. It yields the protein CASSARDRGLIPEKLFF. The rearrangement uses TRBV5-1 and TRBJ1-4, with 10 bases matching TRBD1. Trimming at V came to 4 bases and at J to 8 bases, leaving 14 bases not matched to a gene. The CDR3 spans 17 residues. Germline CDR1 reads SGHRS; CDR2 reads YFSETQ.